This TCR beta chain was found in a study of blood T cell repertoires in COVID-19. Whole-study context: The origin of the acute and convalescent COVID-19 samples was the United States, Italy and Spain.

The germline gives CDR1 MGHRA, CDR2 YSYEKL. This CDR3 is built from 17 residues. Germline trimming cut 1 base from V and 9 bases from J; bases unmatched to any gene: 10. Only in-frame clones appear in the TCRdb table, and some are missing; sequencing was by immunoSEQ multiplex PCR. The data show approximately 240,000 clones, around 80% seen once. The sequencing input was peripheral blood. The clonotype was recovered from a woman in her forties with active or convalescent COVID-19. The chain uses TRBV4-1 and TRBJ2-1; 12 positions match TRBD2. CDR3 DNA: TGCGCCAGCAGCCAAGGGACGCTAGCGGGGGGGTCCACTGAGCAGTTCTTC. Translating it yields CASSQGTLAGGSTEQFF.